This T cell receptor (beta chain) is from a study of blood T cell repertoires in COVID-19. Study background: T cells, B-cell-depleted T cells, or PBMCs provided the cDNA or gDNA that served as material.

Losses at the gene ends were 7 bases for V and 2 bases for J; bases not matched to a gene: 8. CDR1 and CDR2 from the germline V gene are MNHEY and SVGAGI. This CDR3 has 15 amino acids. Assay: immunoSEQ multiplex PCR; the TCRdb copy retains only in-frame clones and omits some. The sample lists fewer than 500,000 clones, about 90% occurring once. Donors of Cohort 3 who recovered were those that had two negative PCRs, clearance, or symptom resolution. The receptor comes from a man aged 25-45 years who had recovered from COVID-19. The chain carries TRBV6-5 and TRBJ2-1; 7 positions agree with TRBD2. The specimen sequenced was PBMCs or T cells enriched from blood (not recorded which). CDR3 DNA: TGTGCCAGCACCTTCCGGGGGGACCCCTACAATGAGCAGTTCTTC. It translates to CASTFRGDPYNEQFF.